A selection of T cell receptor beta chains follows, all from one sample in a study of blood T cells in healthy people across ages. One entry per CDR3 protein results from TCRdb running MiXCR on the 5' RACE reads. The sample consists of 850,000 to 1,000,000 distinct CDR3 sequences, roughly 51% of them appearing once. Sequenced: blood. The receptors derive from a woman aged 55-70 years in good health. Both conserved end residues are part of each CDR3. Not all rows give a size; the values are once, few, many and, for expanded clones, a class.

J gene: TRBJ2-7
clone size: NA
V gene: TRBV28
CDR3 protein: CASSYRLASQEQYF

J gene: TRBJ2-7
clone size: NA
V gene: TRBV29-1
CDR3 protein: CSIRTGNEQYF

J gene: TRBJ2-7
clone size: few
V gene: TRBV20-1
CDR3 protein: CSALKGGENEQYF

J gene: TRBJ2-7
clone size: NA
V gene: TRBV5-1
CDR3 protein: CASSTQPPGTGAYEQYF

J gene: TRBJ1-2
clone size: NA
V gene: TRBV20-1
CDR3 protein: CSAPTGNYGYTF

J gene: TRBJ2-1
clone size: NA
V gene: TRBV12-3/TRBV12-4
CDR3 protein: CASSPLAGAAGEQFF

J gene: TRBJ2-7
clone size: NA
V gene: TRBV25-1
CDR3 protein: CASSEASGSPLYEQYF

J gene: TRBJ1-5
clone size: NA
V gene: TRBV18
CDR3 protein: CASSQQTNQPQHF

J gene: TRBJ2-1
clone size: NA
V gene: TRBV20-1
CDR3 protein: CSARVRGRENNEQFF

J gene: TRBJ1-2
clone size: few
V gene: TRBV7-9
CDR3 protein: CASSTWGSYGYTF

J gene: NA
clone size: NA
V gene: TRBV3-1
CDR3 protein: CASSRLGEHYEQYF

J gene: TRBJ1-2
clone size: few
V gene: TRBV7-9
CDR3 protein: CASSFPGQSGGYTF

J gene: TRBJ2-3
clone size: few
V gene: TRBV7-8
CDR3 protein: CASSRVGGAADTQYF

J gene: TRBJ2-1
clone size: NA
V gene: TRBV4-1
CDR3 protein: CASSQFRRGYNEQFF

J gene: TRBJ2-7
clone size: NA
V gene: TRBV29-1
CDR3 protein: CSVLPGAMTYEQYF

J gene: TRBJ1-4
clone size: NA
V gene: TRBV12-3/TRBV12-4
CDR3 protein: CASTRGEGRRNEKLFF